Listed here are 17 T cell receptor beta chains from one sample, sequenced in a study of type 1 regulatory T cells (dated by TCRdb to the early 2020s). The sample was run on an Illumina MiSeq. TCRdb itself trimmed the public reads at Q25 with fastp, ran MiXCR and retained productive beta chains. Each entry merges the rows of one CDR3 protein and shows their most common DNA and genes. Present in this sample are 68,000 or so distinct CDR3 sequences, around 49% of which were seen just once. The ten largest clones add up to approximately 2% of the sample. No antigen has been identified for these receptors. Sequencing was performed on cultured non-Tr1 T cells, either the whole culture or a sorted T cell fraction (not recorded which). The cell subset or site label corresponds to: non-Tr1 population from the T-allo10 product. These receptors came from a human donor in good health.

This clonotype was detected a few times. The chain links TRBV9 to TRBJ2-7; D call uncertain. The germline gives CDR1 SGDLS, CDR2 YYNGEE. This CDR3 is built from 14 residues. Trimming shortened V by 0 bases and J by 0 bases, and 7 bases separated the two germline ends. CDR3 sequence (DNA): TGTGCCAGCAGCGTAGGGTCGAGCTCCTACGAGCAGTACTTC. Protein: CASSVGSSSYEQYF.

The rearrangement joins TRBV3-1 to TRBJ1-6; D ambiguous. The CDR3 covers 14 residues. Germline assignment: CDR1 LGHDT and CDR2 YNNKEL (reference sequence). Trimming pared 4 bases from V and 9 bases from J, leaving 13 bases between. CDR3 DNA sequence: TGTGCCAGCAGCCCAACTACCGGAATTTCACCCCTCCACTTT. It is translated as CASSPTTGISPLHF.

This clonotype was counted a single time. The chain couples TRBV5-6 to TRBJ1-1; D unclear. Germline lookup yields CDR1 SGHDT and CDR2 YYEEEE. CDR3 length equals 14 residues. V was shortened by 5 bases and J by 2 bases, with 13 bases between the two germline ends. CDR3: CASSRAPTNTEAFF. The CDR3 DNA follows: TGTGCCAGCAGTCGGGCCCCAACAAACACTGAAGCTTTCTTT.

The chain employs TRBV12-3 or TRBV12-4 and TRBJ1-6, with 8 positions matching TRBD1. Trimming cost V 6 bases and J 7 bases; bases outside gene matches: 11. This CDR3 comprises 16 residues. The CDR3 loop is CASSHDRGYKNSPLHF. The CDR3 DNA is TGTGCCAGCAGCCACGACAGGGGCTACAAAAATTCACCCCTCCACTTT.

Relative to its sample, this clonotype is medium-sized. The chain recombines TRBV20-1 with TRBJ1-4; D unclear. Trimming stripped 7 bases from V and 4 bases from J, with 10 bases between. The CDR3 contains 12 residues. Germline V CDR1 and CDR2: DFQATT, SNEGSKA (reference sequence). In DNA form, the CDR3 reads TGCAGTGTATTCAGAAATAATGAAAAACTGTTTTTT. Protein product: CSVFRNNEKLFF.

The V and J genes are TRBV7-2 and TRBJ1-1; D is possibly TRBD1 (5 bases). This CDR3 comprises 13 residues. The V gene's germline CDR1 is SGHTA and CDR2 FQGNSA. The V end lost 1 base, the J end lost 4 bases, and 7 bases lay between the germline ends. Written as DNA, the CDR3 is TGTGCCAGCAGCTTAGGGGGGGTCACTGAAGCTTTCTTT. Translation gives CASSLGGVTEAFF.

This clonotype has more than one count but fewer than ten. The V and J genes are TRBV9 and TRBJ1-1; TRBD1 agrees at 7 bases. V was clipped by 6 bases and J by 0 bases; unmatched bases: 5. Germline CDR1 and CDR2: SGDLS and YYNGEE. The CDR3 spans 14 residues. CDR3 nucleotides: TGTGCCAGCACCCTGACAGGGTTGAACACTGAAGCTTTCTTT. Translated, it gives CASTLTGLNTEAFF.

This clonotype was seen a handful of times. The CDR3, as DNA: TGTGCCACCAGCAGTGAGCGGGGGGGGTGGGATACGCAGTATTTT. Translation gives CATSSERGGWDTQYF. This sequence joins TRBV15 and TRBJ2-3; 10 positions match TRBD2. Trimming removed 3 bases from V and 6 bases from J; junction bases left unmatched: 6. CDR3 size: 15 residues. Germline CDR1 and CDR2: LNHNV and YYDKDF (reference sequence).

J is TRBJ2-5 and V is TRBV11-2, with D possibly called TRBD1 or TRBD2 (5 bases each). CDR1 is SGHAT, CDR2 FQNNGV, per germline. This CDR3 is built from 12 residues. The ends were cut back, 3 bases at V and 8 bases at J, with 10 bases in the middle. CDR3 loop: CASSLVGGTQYF. In DNA, the CDR3 is TGTGCCAGCAGCTTGGTTGGGGGAACCCAGTACTTC.

The sample holds a few counts of this clonotype. The rearrangement uses TRBV7-3 and TRBJ1-1, with TRBD1 identical over 11 bases. CDR1 is SGHTA, CDR2 FQGTGA, per germline. CDR3 length equals 14 residues. The trim removed 2 bases at V and 5 bases at J, leaving 1 base unmatched. CDR3 sequence (DNA): TGTGCCAGCAGCTTACGGGACAGGGGGACTGAAGCTTTCTTT. It specifies CASSLRDRGTEAFF.

The genes are TRBV5-1 and TRBJ2-7, with D perhaps given as TRBD1 or TRBD2 (5 bases each). V was shortened by 2 bases and J by 3 bases, with 9 bases between the two germline ends. The germline V gene has CDR1 SGHRS and CDR2 YFSETQ. This CDR3 contains 13 residues. As DNA, the CDR3 is TGCGCCAGCAGCTTCGGGACCGACTACGAGCAGTACTTC. It specifies CASSFGTDYEQYF.

The V call is TRBV9, the J call TRBJ1-2, with a tentative D call TRBD1 (5 bases). The CDR3 length is 15 residues. Germline CDR1 and CDR2: SGDLS and YYNGEE. Trimming removed 4 bases at V and 7 bases at J, with 20 bases between. The CDR3 DNA follows: TGTGCCAGCAGCATTGAGGGGAGGGGTAGCTCTGGCTACACCTTC. This gives the protein CASSIEGRGSSGYTF. The full variable domain, completed using reference TRBV9 and TRBJ1-2, is DSGVTQTPKHLITATGQRVTLRCSPRSGDLSVYWYQQSLDQGLQFLIQYYNGEERAKGNILERFSAQQFPDLHSELNLSSLELGDSALYFCASSIEGRGSSGYTFGSGTRLTVV.

The CDR3 loop reads CASSELPNTGELFF. The CDR3 region has the DNA TGTGCCAGCAGTGAACTACCGAACACCGGGGAGCTGTTTTTT. This chain uses TRBV6-1 with TRBJ2-2; no clear D. Germline CDR1 and CDR2: MNHNS and SASEGT. Trimming removed 2 bases at V and 0 bases at J, with 4 bases between. The CDR3 length is 14 residues.

The V gene is TRBV2, the J gene TRBJ1-1; D not resolved. The germline V and J ends were trimmed by 7 bases and 4 bases, with 16 bases remaining between them. CDR3 length: 14 residues. Looked up from germline, CDR1 is SNHLY and CDR2 is FYNNEI. CDR3 residues: CASTPVAVSTEAFF. In nucleotides, the CDR3 is TGTGCCAGCACCCCCGTGGCTGTGAGCACTGAAGCTTTCTTT.

The chain combines TRBV20-1 with TRBJ1-3; D ambiguous. This CDR3 contains 14 residues. CDR1 and CDR2 from the germline V gene are DFQATT and SNEGSKA (reference sequence). V lost 0 bases, J lost 0 bases, and 6 bases lay in between. The CDR3 sequence is CSARDRISGNTIYF. Here the CDR3 DNA reads TGCAGTGCTAGAGATCGAATCTCTGGAAACACCATATATTTT.

The sample holds a few counts of this clonotype. The chain is built from TRBV11-1 and TRBJ2-1, with TRBD2 identical over 10 bases. Trimming at V came to 1 base and at J to 3 bases, leaving 6 bases not matched to a gene. The CDR3 totals 17 residues. Germline CDR1 and CDR2: SGHAT and FQDESV (reference sequence). The DNA of the CDR3 is TGTGCCAGCAGCTTAGGTCCGGGACTAGCGATCTACAATGAGCAGTTCTTC. Protein: CASSLGPGLAIYNEQFF.

V is TRBV14 and J is TRBJ2-5; D possibly corresponds to TRBD1 (6 bases). CDR1 and CDR2 (germline): SGHDN, FVKESK. Trimming shortened V by 5 bases and J by 7 bases, and 17 bases separated the two germline ends. The CDR3 is 14 residues long. CDR3 nucleotide sequence: TGTGCCAGCAGCTCAGCCCGGGACACGGGGACCCAGTACTTC. Its protein is CASSSARDTGTQYF.